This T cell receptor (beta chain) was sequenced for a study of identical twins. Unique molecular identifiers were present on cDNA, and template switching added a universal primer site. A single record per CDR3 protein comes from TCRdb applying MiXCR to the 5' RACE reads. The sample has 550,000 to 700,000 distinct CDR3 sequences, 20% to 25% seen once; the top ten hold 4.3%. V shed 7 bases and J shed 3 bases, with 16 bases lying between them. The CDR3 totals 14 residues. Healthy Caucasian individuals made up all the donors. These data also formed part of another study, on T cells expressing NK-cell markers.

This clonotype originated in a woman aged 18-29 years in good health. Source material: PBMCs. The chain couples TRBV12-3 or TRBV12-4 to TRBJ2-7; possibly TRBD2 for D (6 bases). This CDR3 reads CASTQLTGVYEQYF. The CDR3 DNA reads TGTGCCAGCACCCAGCTAACGGGAGTCTACGAGCAGTACTTC.